This T cell receptor (beta chain) was identified during a study of blood T cell repertoires in COVID-19. Study background: In each case, the material was cDNA or gDNA derived from T cells, B-cell-depleted T cells, or PBMCs.

The protocol was immunoSEQ multiplex PCR, while the TCRdb copy is restricted to in-frame clones and leaves out a portion. The data show tens of thousands of clones, less than 85% seen once. The specimen was peripheral blood. The TCR originated in a man aged 65-85 years with COVID-19, enrolled during active disease.

The chain's CDR3 is CASRTRYSSGANVLTF. CDR3 in DNA: TGCGCCAGCAGGACGAGGTATAGCTCTGGGGCCAACGTCCTGACTTTC. This sequence joins TRBV5-1 and TRBJ2-6; D is ambiguous. CDR3 length: 16 amino acids. Germline assignment: CDR1 SGHRS and CDR2 YFSETQ. V lost 5 bases and J lost 0, with 12 bases in between.